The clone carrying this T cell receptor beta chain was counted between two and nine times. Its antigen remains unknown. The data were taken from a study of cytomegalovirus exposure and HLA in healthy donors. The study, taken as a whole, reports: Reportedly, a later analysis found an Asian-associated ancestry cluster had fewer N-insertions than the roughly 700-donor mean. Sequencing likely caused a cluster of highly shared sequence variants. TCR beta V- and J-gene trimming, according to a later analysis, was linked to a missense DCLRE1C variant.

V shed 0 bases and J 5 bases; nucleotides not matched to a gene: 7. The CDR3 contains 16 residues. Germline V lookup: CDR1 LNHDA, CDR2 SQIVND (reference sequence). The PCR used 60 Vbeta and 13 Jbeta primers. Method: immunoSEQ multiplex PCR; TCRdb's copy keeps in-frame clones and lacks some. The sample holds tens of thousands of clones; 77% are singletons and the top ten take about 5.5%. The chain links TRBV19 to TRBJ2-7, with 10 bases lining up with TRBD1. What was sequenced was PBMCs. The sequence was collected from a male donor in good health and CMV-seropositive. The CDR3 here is CASSIDPGTGVHEQYF. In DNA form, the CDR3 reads TGTGCCAGTAGTATAGATCCAGGGACAGGGGTCCACGAGCAGTACTTC.